The 23 T cell receptor beta chains below come from one sample, sequenced in a study of blood T cell repertoires in COVID-19. Sequencing was performed with immunoSEQ multiplex PCR; in TCRdb, only in-frame clones are kept and a portion is missing. Of 150,000 or so clones in the sample, more than 75% were seen once. Sequenced material: PBMCs or T cells enriched from blood (not recorded which). These receptors all stem from a woman between 45 and 60 years old who had recovered from COVID-19.

The genes are TRBV5-1 and TRBJ2-1; TRBD1 matches at 9 bases. Trimming at V came to 0 bases and at J to 3 bases, leaving 4 bases not matched to a gene. Germline CDR1 and CDR2: SGHRS and YFSETQ. The CDR3 covers 16 residues. The CDR3 DNA reads as TGCGCCAGCAGCTTGGGGACAGGGGTTCACTACAATGAGCAGTTCTTC. The encoded protein is CASSLGTGVHYNEQFF.

This clone was counted a few times. The chain carries TRBV3-1 (or the pseudogene TRBV3-2) and TRBJ1-6; tentatively, D is TRBD1 (5 bases). The CDR3 sequence is 14 residues long. Germline CDR1 and CDR2: LGHDT and YNNKEL (reference sequence). V lost 7 bases and J lost 12, with 19 bases in between. The CDR3 coding sequence is TGTGCCAGCACTCAGGCCTCCGAAAGGGGACCCCTCCACTTT. Protein product: CASTQASERGPLHF.

This clone was counted between two and nine times. V usage is TRBV7-8 and J usage is TRBJ2-5, with D unclear. V lost 3 bases, J lost 5 bases, and 10 bases lay in between. CDR3 length: 13 residues. Germline V lookup: CDR1 SGHVS, CDR2 FQNEAQ. DNA of the CDR3: TGTGCCAGCAGCTTTGAACGGTACGAGACCCAGTACTTC. It is translated as CASSFERYETQYF.

The chain carries TRBV23-1 and TRBJ1-3; TRBD1 agrees at 8 bases. TRBV23-1 is assigned to the ORF class and has an uncertain function. J lost 0 bases, V lost 0 bases, and 7 bases had no gene match. The CDR3 contains 18 residues. The CDR3 nucleotides are TGCGCCAGCAGTCAATCGTACAGGGGGAGAAGCTCTGGAAACACCATATATTTT. Translation: CASSQSYRGRSSGNTIYF.

V and J are TRBV6-1 and TRBJ1-3, with 7 positions matching TRBD1. J gave up 0 bases and V 2 bases, and 7 bases lay outside the gene matches. This CDR3 has 17 residues. Germline V gene data show CDR1 as MNHNS and CDR2 as SASEGT. Here the CDR3 DNA reads TGTGCCAGCAGTGAATATGGGACAGACTTCTCTGGAAACACCATATATTTT. Translated: CASSEYGTDFSGNTIYF.

The V call is TRBV27, the J call TRBJ1-1, with D perhaps TRBD1 (5 bases). V lost 6 bases and J 5 bases, leaving 22 bases between the germline ends. Germline assignment: CDR1 MNHEY and CDR2 SMNVEV (reference sequence). This CDR3 is built from 16 residues. The CDR3 DNA sequence: TGTGCCAGCAGCACACTTTCAGGGATAAGAAAGACTGAAGCTTTCTTT. It translates to CASSTLSGIRKTEAFF.

J is TRBJ2-2 and V is TRBV28; D perhaps matches TRBD2 (6 bases). Per the germline V gene, CDR1 is MDHEN and CDR2 is SYDVKM. Trimming removed 6 bases at V and 5 bases at J, with 16 bases between. There are 15 residues in the CDR3. The CDR3 DNA sequence: TGTGCCAGCAGGAAAACCGGGACTCTGACCGGGGAGCTGTTTTTT. It translates to CASRKTGTLTGELFF.

This sequence joins TRBV3-1 (or the pseudogene TRBV3-2) and TRBJ1-5, with TRBD1 matching over 9 bases. There are 14 residues in the CDR3. Germline trimming cut 2 bases from V and 5 bases from J; bases unmatched to any gene: 1. CDR1 is LGHDT, CDR2 YNNKEL, per germline (reference sequence). The CDR3 region is CASSQRDRDQPQHF. The CDR3 region has the DNA TGTGCCAGCAGCCAAAGGGACAGGGATCAGCCCCAGCATTTT.

The rearrangement links TRBV7-2 to TRBJ2-1, with TRBD2 matching 8 bases. Trimming removed 4 bases from V and 12 bases from J; junction bases left unmatched: 11. Germline V gives CDR1 SGHTA, CDR2 FQGNSA. The CDR3 length is 14 residues. The CDR3 loop is CASSSEGTSAWQFF. As DNA, the CDR3 is TGTGCCAGCAGCTCAGAAGGGACTAGTGCCTGGCAGTTCTTC.

Only a few counts were recorded for this clone. V gene TRBV4-2 combines with J gene TRBJ2-2, with TRBD1 as a possible D gene (5 bases). CDR1 LGHNA and CDR2 YNFKEQ come from the germline V gene. The CDR3 has 17 amino acids. V dropped 0 bases and J dropped 4 bases, with 15 bases sitting between them. CDR3 nucleotides: TGTGCCAGCAGCCAAGATCGGGCAGGGTTAATCACCGGGGAGCTGTTTTTT. This translates into CASSQDRAGLITGELFF.

This clone was observed many times. V is TRBV5-1 and J is TRBJ2-2, with 7 bases aligning to TRBD1. The CDR3 consists of 15 residues. Germline CDR1 reads SGHRS; CDR2 reads YFSETQ. V dropped 2 bases and J dropped 5; count of bases not matched to a gene: 6. CDR3: CASSLQQGWTGELFF. Here the CDR3 DNA reads TGCGCCAGCAGCTTACAACAGGGGTGGACCGGGGAGCTGTTTTTT.

The V and J genes are TRBV5-1 and TRBJ1-4, with TRBD1 matching over 7 bases. Germline CDR1 and CDR2: SGHRS and YFSETQ. V lost 4 bases to trimming and J lost 8 bases; unmatched junction nucleotides: 17. CDR3 length: 17 amino acids. CDR3 sequence (DNA): TGCGCCAGCAGCCTCTTATTCACACAGGGGCGAGGAGAAAAACTGTTTTTT. It yields the protein CASSLLFTQGRGEKLFF.

This chain uses TRBV5-1 with TRBJ2-2; 10 bases match TRBD1. This CDR3 comprises 14 residues. CDR1 SGHRS and CDR2 YFSETQ come from the germline V gene. V lost 4 bases to trimming and J lost 5 bases; unmatched junction nucleotides: 2. The CDR3, as DNA: TGCGCCAGCAGCCCGGGACAGGGGACCGGGGAGCTGTTTTTT. Residues: CASSPGQGTGELFF.

The V call is TRBV10-1, the J call TRBJ1-1; 7 bases align to TRBD1. Germline V gene lookup returns CDR1 WNHNN and CDR2 SYGVQD (reference sequence). The CDR3 spans 15 residues. The V and J ends lost 6 bases and 5 bases, in that order; junction bases with no gene match: 12. CDR3 sequence: CASSQDFRQGTEAFF. For the CDR3, the DNA is TGCGCCAGCAGCCAGGACTTTCGACAGGGAACTGAAGCTTTCTTT.

The CDR3 is CATSRPGTGSNTQYF. DNA of the CDR3: TGTGCCACCAGCAGACCCGGGACAGGGTCAAATACGCAGTATTTT. The J gene is TRBJ2-3, the V gene TRBV15; 9 bases agree with TRBD1. The CDR3 is 15 residues long. The germline V gene encodes CDR1 LNHNV and CDR2 YYDKDF (reference sequence). Trimming at V came to 2 bases and at J to 7 bases, leaving 7 bases not matched to a gene.

This clone was picked up many times. V usage is TRBV14 and J usage is TRBJ1-2; D perhaps matches TRBD1 (5 bases). CDR1 is SGHDN and CDR2 is FVKESK in the germline V gene. The CDR3 extends over 13 amino acids. V gave up 1 base and J gave up 7 bases, with 10 bases separating them. CDR3 DNA sequence: TGTGCCAGCAGCCAAGCTGAAGGGGCTGGCTACACCTTC. Protein sequence: CASSQAEGAGYTF.

The chain recombines TRBV6-5 with TRBJ2-5, with 7 bases fitting TRBD1. The CDR3 is made up of 14 amino acids. The germline V gene encodes CDR1 MNHEY and CDR2 SVGAGI. V gave up 6 bases and J gave up 1 base; unmatched junction bases: 5. The CDR3 reads CASSQGTAQETQYF. The CDR3 nucleotides read TGTGCCAGCAGCCAAGGGACAGCCCAAGAGACCCAGTACTTC.

This clone was seen a few times. The CDR3 nucleotides are TGTGCCAGCAGTCTCCCCGTCCGGGGGAGCGAGCAGTACGTC. Residues: CASSLPVRGSEQYV. This rearrangement joins TRBV28 to TRBJ2-7; possibly TRBD2 for D (6 bases). The CDR3 contains 14 residues. V was shortened by 5 bases and J by 6 bases, with 17 bases between the two germline ends. CDR1 MDHEN and CDR2 SYDVKM come from the germline V gene.

The V call is TRBV9, the J call TRBJ1-2; 7 nucleotides align to TRBD1. V lost 4 bases to trimming and J lost 7 bases; unmatched junction nucleotides: 7. The CDR3 loop spans 13 amino acids. CDR1 is SGDLS, CDR2 YYNGEE, per germline. CDR3 residues: CASSPGRGSGYTF. CDR3 in DNA: TGTGCCAGCAGCCCCGGCAGGGGGTCTGGCTACACCTTC.

CDR3 sequence (DNA): TGTGCCACCTCAGGGACAGGTTTATATGGCTACACCTTC. It yields the protein CATSGTGLYGYTF. V and J are TRBV24-1 and TRBJ1-2; 8 nucleotides agree with TRBD1. The CDR3 consists of 13 residues. V shed 9 bases and J 5 bases; nucleotides not matched to a gene: 7. Germline V lookup: CDR1 KGHDR, CDR2 SFDVKD.

This clone occurred many times. The rearrangement uses TRBV3-1 (or the pseudogene TRBV3-2) and TRBJ2-5, with 8 bases matching TRBD1. The CDR3 has 15 residues. Germline V gives CDR1 LGHDT, CDR2 YNNKEL (reference sequence). The V and J ends lost 3 bases and 2 bases, in that order; junction bases with no gene match: 5. DNA of the CDR3: TGTGCCAGCAGCCACAGGAGACAGGGGCAAGAGACCCAGTACTTC. Protein product: CASSHRRQGQETQYF.

V is TRBV2 and J is TRBJ1-4; a possible D gene is TRBD1 (6 bases). Trimming pared 11 bases from V and 6 bases from J, leaving 13 bases between. The CDR3 contains 12 residues. Germline V gene data show CDR1 as SNHLY and CDR2 as FYNNEI. In DNA form, the CDR3 reads TGTGCCGGGGGACAATCCGATGAAAAACTGTTTTTT. Translating gives CAGGQSDEKLFF.

The J gene is TRBJ2-2, the V gene TRBV7-9; D remains unclear. The CDR3 spans 15 residues. Trimming cost V 1 base and J 0 bases, with 6 bases left between them. The germline CDR1 and CDR2 sequences are SEHNR and FQNEAQ (reference sequence). In nucleotides, the CDR3 is TGTGCCAGCAGCTTAGGGCTTGCGAACACCGGGGAGCTGTTTTTT. It translates to CASSLGLANTGELFF.